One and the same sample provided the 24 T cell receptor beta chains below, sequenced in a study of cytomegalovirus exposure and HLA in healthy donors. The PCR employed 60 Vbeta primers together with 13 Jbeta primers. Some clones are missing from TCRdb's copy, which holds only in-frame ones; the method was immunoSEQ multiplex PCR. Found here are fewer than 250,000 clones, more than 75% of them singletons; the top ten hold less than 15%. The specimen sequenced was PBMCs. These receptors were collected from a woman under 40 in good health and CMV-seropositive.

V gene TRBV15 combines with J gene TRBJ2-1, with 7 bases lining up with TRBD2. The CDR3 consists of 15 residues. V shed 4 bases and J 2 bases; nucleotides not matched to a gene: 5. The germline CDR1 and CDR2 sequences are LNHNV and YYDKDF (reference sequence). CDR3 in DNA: TGTGCCACCAGCAAAGCGGGACTCCCCTACAATGAGCAGTTCTTC. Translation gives CATSKAGLPYNEQFF.

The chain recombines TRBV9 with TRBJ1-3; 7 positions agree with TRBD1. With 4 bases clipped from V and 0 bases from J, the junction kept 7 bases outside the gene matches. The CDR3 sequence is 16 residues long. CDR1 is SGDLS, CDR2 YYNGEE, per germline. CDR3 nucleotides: TGTGCCAGCAGCTCAATGACAGGGCGCTCTGGAAACACCATATATTTT. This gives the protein CASSSMTGRSGNTIYF.

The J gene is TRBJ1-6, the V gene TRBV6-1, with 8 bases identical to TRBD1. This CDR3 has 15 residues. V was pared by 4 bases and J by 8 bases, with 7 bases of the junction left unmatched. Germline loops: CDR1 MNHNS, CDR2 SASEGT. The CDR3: CASSVLTGEYSPLHF. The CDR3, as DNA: TGTGCCAGCAGTGTACTGACAGGGGAATATTCACCCCTCCACTTT.

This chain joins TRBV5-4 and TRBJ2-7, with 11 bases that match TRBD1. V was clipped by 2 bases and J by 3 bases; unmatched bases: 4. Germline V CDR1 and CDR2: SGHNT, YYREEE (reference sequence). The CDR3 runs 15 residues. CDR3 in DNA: TGTGCCAGCAGCTTACCGGGACAGGGGGGCTACGAGCAGTACTTC. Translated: CASSLPGQGGYEQYF.

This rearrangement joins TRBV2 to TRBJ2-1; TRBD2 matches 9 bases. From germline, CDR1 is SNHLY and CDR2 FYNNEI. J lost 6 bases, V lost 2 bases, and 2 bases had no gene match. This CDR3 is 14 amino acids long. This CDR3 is CASSELAGSNEQFF. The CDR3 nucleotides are TGTGCCAGCAGTGAACTAGCGGGGAGCAATGAGCAGTTCTTC.

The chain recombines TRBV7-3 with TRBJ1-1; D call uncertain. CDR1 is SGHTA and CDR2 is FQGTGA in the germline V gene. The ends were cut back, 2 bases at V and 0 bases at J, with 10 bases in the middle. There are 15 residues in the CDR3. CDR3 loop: CASSLGPGVNTEAFF. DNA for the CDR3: TGTGCCAGCAGCTTAGGTCCCGGAGTGAACACTGAAGCTTTCTTT.

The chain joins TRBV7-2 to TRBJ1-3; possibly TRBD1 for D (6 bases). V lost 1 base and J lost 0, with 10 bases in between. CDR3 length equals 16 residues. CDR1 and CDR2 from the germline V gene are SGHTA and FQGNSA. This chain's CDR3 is CASSLVQGHSGNTIYF. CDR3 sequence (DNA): TGTGCCAGCAGCTTAGTGCAGGGACACTCTGGAAACACCATATATTTT.

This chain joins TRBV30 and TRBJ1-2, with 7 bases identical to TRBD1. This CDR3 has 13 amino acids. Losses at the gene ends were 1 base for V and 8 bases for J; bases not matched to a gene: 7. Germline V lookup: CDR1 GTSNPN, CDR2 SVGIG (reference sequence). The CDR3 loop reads CAWSDDRERGYTF. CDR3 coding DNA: TGTGCCTGGAGTGACGACAGGGAAAGGGGCTACACCTTC.

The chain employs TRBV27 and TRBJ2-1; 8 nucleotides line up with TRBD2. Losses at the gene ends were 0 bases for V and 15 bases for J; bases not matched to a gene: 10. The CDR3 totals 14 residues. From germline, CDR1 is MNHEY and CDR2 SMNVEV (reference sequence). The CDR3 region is CASSLSRTSLVAFF. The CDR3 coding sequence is TGTGCCAGCAGTTTATCCCGGACTAGCTTAGTGGCGTTCTTC.

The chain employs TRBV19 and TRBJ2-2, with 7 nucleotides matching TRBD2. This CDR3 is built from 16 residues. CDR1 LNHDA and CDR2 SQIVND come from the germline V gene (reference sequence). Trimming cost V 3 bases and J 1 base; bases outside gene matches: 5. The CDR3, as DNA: TGTGCCAGTAGTATTTCGCGCGGGAGGAACACCGGGGAGCTGTTTTTT. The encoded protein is CASSISRGRNTGELFF.

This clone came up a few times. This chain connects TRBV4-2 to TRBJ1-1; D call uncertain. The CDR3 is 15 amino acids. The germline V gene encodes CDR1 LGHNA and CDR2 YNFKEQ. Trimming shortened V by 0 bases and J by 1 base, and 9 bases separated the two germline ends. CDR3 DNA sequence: TGTGCCAGCAGCCAAGAAGAACAGAGGAACACTGAAGCTTTCTTT. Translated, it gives CASSQEEQRNTEAFF.

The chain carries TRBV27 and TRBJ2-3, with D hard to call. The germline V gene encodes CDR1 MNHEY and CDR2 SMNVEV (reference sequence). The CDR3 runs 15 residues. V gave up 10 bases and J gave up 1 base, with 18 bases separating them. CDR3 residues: CAINTPEEGTDTQYF. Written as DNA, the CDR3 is TGTGCCATCAACACCCCAGAGGAAGGCACAGATACGCAGTATTTT.

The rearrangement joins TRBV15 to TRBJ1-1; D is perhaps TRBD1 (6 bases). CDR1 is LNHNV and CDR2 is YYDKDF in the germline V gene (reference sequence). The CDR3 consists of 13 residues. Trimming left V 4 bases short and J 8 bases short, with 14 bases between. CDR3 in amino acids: CATSKWTEGEAFF. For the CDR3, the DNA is TGTGCCACCAGCAAATGGACAGAGGGCGAAGCTTTCTTT.

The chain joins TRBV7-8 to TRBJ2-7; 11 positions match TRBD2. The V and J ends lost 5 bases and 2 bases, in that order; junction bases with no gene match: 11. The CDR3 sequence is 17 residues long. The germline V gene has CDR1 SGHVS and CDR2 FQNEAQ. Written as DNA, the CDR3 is TGTGCCAGCAGCCCCCGGCTAGCGGGGGGCCCTCCCTACGAGCAGTACTTC. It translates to CASSPRLAGGPPYEQYF.

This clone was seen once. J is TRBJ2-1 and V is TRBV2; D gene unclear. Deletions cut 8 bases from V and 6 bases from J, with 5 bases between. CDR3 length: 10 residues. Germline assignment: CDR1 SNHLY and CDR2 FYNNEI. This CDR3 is CASGRNEQFF. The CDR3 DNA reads TGTGCCAGCGGCCGCAATGAGCAGTTCTTC. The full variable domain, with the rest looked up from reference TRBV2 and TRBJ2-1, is EPEVTQTPSHQVTQMGQEVILRCVPISNHLYFYWYRQILGQKVEFLVSFYNNEISEKSEIFDDQFSVERPDGSNFTLKIRSTKLEDSAMYFCASGRNEQFFGPGTRLTVL.

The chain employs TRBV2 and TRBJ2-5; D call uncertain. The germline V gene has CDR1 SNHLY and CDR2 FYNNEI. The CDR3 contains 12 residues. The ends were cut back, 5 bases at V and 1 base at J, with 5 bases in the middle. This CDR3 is CASSTSQETQYF. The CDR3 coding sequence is TGTGCCAGCAGTACAAGCCAAGAGACCCAGTACTTC.

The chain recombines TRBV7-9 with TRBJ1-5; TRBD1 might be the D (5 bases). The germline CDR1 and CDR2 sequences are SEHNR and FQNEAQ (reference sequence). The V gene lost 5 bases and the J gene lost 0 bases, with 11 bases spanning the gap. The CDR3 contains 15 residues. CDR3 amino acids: CASSPGANSNQPQHF. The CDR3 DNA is TGTGCCAGCAGCCCTGGGGCTAATAGCAATCAGCCCCAGCATTTT.

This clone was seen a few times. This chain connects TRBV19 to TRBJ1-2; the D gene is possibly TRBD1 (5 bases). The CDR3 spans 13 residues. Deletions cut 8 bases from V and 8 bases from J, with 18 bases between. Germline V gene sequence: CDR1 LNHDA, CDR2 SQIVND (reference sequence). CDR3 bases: TGTGCCAGTGCCCACAGGCCGTCTCGGGGCTACACCTTC. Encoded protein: CASAHRPSRGYTF.

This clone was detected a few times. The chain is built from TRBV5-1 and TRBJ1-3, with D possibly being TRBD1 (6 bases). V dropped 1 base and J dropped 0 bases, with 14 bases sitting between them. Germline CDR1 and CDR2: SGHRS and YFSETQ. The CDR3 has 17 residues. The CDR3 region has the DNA TGCGCCAGCAGCTTGTACCCCCGGACAGACTCTGGAAACACCATATATTTT. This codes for CASSLYPRTDSGNTIYF.

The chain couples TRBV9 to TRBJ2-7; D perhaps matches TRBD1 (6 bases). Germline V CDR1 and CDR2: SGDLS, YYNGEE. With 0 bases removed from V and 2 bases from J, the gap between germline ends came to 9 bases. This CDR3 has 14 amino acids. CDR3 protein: CASSVGQGTYEQYF. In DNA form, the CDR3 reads TGTGCCAGCAGCGTAGGCCAGGGGACCTACGAGCAGTACTTC.

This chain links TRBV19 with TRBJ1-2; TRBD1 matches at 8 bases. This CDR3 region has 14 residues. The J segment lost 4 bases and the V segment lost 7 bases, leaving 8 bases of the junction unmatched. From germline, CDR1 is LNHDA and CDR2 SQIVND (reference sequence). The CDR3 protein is CASTLQGVGYGYTF. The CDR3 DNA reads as TGTGCCAGTACCCTACAGGGGGTGGGCTATGGCTACACCTTC. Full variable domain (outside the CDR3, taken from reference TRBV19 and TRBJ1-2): DGGITQSPKYLFRKEGQNVTLSCEQNLNHDAMYWYRQDPGQGLRLIYYSQIVNDFQKGDIAEGYSVSREKKESFPLTVTSAQKNPTAFYLCASTLQGVGYGYTFGSGTRLTVV.

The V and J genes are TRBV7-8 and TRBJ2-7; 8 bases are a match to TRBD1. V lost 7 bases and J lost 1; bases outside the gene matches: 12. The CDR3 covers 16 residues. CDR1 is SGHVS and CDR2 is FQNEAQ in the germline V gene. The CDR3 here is CASTRRSGTGSYEQYF. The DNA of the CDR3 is TGTGCCAGCACCAGACGGTCCGGGACAGGATCCTACGAGCAGTACTTC.

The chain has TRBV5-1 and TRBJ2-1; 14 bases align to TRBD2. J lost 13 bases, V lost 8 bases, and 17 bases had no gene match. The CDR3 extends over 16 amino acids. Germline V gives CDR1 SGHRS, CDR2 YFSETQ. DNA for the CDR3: TGCGCCAGTGTGCAGGGGACCGGGACTAGCGGGAGAGAACAGTTCTTC. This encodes CASVQGTGTSGREQFF. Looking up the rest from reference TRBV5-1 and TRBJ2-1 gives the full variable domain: KAGVTQTPRYLIKTRGQQVTLSCSPISGHRSVSWYQQTPGQGLQFLFEYFSETQRNKGNFPGRFSGRQFSNSRSEMNVSTLELGDSALYLCASVQGTGTSGREQFFGPGTRLTVL.

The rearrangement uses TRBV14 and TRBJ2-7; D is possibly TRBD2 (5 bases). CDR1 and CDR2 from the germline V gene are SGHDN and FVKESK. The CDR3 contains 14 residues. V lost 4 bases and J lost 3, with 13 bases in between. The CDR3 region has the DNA TGTGCCAGCAGCCCGGGAATATGGGTCTACGAGCAGTACTTC. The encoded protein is CASSPGIWVYEQYF.